This T cell receptor beta chain was obtained from a study of blood T cell repertoires in COVID-19 (dated by TCRdb to the early 2020s). About the study as a whole: Samples from collaborators originated in the United States, Italy and Spain and spanned both the acute and convalescent phases of COVID-19. The repertoires were released in a freely available public database intended as a resource for research on the immune response to SARS-CoV-2. Where available, HLA class I and class II types were obtained from metadata supplied by the sample provider rather than from assay-based typing. The prospective study material was composed of cDNA or gDNA derived from T cells, B-cell-depleted T cells, or PBMCs. Subjects who had been exposed to COVID-19, were actively infected with it, or had recovered from it provided the deeply sampled blood TCRbeta repertoires that made up the dataset. Samples were obtained from the ongoing ImmuneRACE study (first 160 participants) and from over 1,000 subjects provided by 6 global collaborators. The sample metadata nearly always contained a de-identified subject ID, COVID-19 status, age in years and sex. Here is what the overall study found, with its caveats: Clinical and demographic metadata were provided uncurated, with the amount varying by source and participant.

The immunoSEQ Assay, a bias-controlled multiplex PCR, was used to amplify TCRbeta CDR3 regions from genomic DNA. Processing in the source paper ran as follows. The number of nucleated cells in each sample was estimated by amplification of reference gene primers within the assay. Sequence reads were collapsed and filtered to measure the absolute abundance of every unique TCRbeta CDR3 rearrangement. For each sample, productive Simpson clonality was calculated as the square root of Simpson's diversity index over productive rearrangements. TCRdb's version of the immuneACCESS table is confined to in-frame rearrangements and falls short of the full clone set. An unresolved V gene accounts for under half of the shortfall where checked; the remainder is of unknown origin. The V and J calls and clone size come from that table; D and trimming were worked out from the DNA. The sample table holds approximately 71,000 clones, of which 70% to 85% were seen once. Together, the top ten hold 26% of the sample.

Each collaborating institution followed its own protocols to collect whole blood in K2EDTA tubes. For TCRbeta analysis, collaborator samples were shipped as frozen whole blood, as isolated PBMCs, or as DNA extracted from either sample type. In regard to this clone: The antigen it recognizes is unknown. No per-base quality is available; no much larger clone lies one base away.

Trimming removed 4 bases from V and 0 bases from J, leaving 11 bases between the germline ends. From a lookup of the germline V gene, CDR1 and CDR2 are SGHVS and FQNEAQ. Reading from cysteine to phenylalanine, the CDR3 counts 15 amino acids. Here the CDR3 DNA is all that survives: 45 bases in frame from base 1. This chain is built from TRBV7-8 and TRBJ2-3; possibly the D gene is TRBD2, per 5 matching bases. The receptor comes from a man between 60 and 75 years old with active or convalescent COVID-19. Sequenced: peripheral blood. The CDR3 region: CASSWEHPSTDTQYF. The DNA reads TGTGCCAGCAGCTGGGAGCACCCTAGCACAGATACGCAGTATTTT.